The 26 T cell receptor beta chains reported below all come from one sample, sequenced in a study of a mutant IDH1 vaccine in newly diagnosed glioma. These receptors' targets are unknown. Time point denoted: week 35, safety follow-up. Vaccination comprised doses that each held 300 ug of mutant IDH1 20-mer peptide, plus topical imiquimod. Some clones are missing from TCRdb's copy, which holds only in-frame ones; the method was immunoSEQ multiplex PCR. The sample has tens of thousands of clones; 81% are singletons. The sequencing used PBMCs, collected from a glioma patient whose treatment included an IDH1 peptide vaccine. The receptor source for this set is a man in his thirties or forties with glioma.

The V call is TRBV5-1, the J call TRBJ1-4; D call uncertain. The CDR3 is made up of 14 amino acids. Trimming cost V 0 bases and J 2 bases, with 5 bases left between them. The germline V gene encodes CDR1 SGHRS and CDR2 YFSETQ. In DNA form, the CDR3 reads TGCGCCAGCAGCTTGGCCCGGACTAATGAAAAACTGTTTTTT. This codes for CASSLARTNEKLFF. Complete variable domain (other parts from reference TRBV5-1 and TRBJ1-4): KAGVTQTPRYLIKTRGQQVTLSCSPISGHRSVSWYQQTPGQGLQFLFEYFSETQRNKGNFPGRFSGRQFSNSRSEMNVSTLELGDSALYLCASSLARTNEKLFFGSGTQLSVL.

This clone was seen just once. The chain uses TRBV27 and TRBJ1-5; TRBD1 agrees at 9 bases. CDR1 is MNHEY and CDR2 is SMNVEV in the germline V gene (reference sequence). The CDR3 consists of 16 residues. The V and J ends lost 4 bases and 3 bases, in that order; junction bases with no gene match: 7. The CDR3 DNA follows: TGTGCCAGCAGTTCGCAACAGGGGGCCCTCAATCAGCCCCAGCATTTT. Protein product: CASSSQQGALNQPQHF.

The chain combines TRBV2 with TRBJ1-1; 7 nucleotides match TRBD1. The CDR3 runs 13 residues. Germline V lookup: CDR1 SNHLY, CDR2 FYNNEI. V shed 6 bases, J shed 3 bases, and the junction held 4 bases outside the gene matches. CDR3 sequence: CASRITGDTEAFF. CDR3 nucleotide sequence: TGTGCCAGCAGAATAACAGGGGACACTGAAGCTTTCTTT.

This chain joins TRBV6-6 and TRBJ1-4, with TRBD1 as a possible D gene (5 bases). CDR3 length: 14 amino acids. Germline assignment: CDR1 MNHNY and CDR2 SVGAGI (reference sequence). V was trimmed by 6 bases and J by 5 bases, leaving 13 bases between them. In nucleotides, the CDR3 is TGTGCCAGCAGGTCGGGACGCCCCAATGAAAAACTGTTTTTT. This sequence encodes CASRSGRPNEKLFF.

V gene TRBV7-2 combines with J gene TRBJ1-2; D remains unclear. Germline V gene lookup returns CDR1 SGHTA and CDR2 FQGNSA. V lost 2 bases, J lost 1 base, and 11 bases lay in between. The CDR3 covers 15 residues. This CDR3 reads CASSLFRNSNYGYTF. The CDR3 bases are TGTGCCAGCAGCTTATTCAGGAACAGTAACTATGGCTACACCTTC.

The chain is built from TRBV5-1 and TRBJ2-2; no clear D. The germline gives CDR1 SGHRS, CDR2 YFSETQ. The V gene lost 0 bases and the J gene lost 0 bases, with 9 bases spanning the gap. The CDR3 sequence is 16 residues long. The CDR3 DNA follows: TGCGCCAGCAGCTTGGGGTACAGCGCGAACACCGGGGAGCTGTTTTTT. It yields the protein CASSLGYSANTGELFF.

V is TRBV15 and J is TRBJ1-1; 7 nucleotides align to TRBD1. This CDR3 comprises 15 residues. Germline V gene sequence: CDR1 LNHNV, CDR2 YYDKDF (reference sequence). The junction had 3 bases not matched to a gene; V was cut back by 1 base and J by 1 base. CDR3 in amino acids: CATSRARDRNTEAFF. Written as DNA, the CDR3 is TGTGCCACCAGCAGAGCCCGGGACAGGAACACTGAAGCTTTCTTT.

Of note for this clone: Additional DNA sequences in this sample encode the identical CDR3. This chain connects TRBV11-3 to TRBJ2-2; D call uncertain. The germline V gene encodes CDR1 SGHNT and CDR2 YENEEA. V dropped 1 base and J dropped 5 bases, with 2 bases sitting between them. The CDR3 has 12 amino acids. The CDR3 DNA sequence: TGTGCCAGCAGCTTAGGGACCGGGGAGCTGTTTTTT. Translation: CASSLGTGELFF.

J is TRBJ1-5 and V is TRBV5-6; possibly TRBD1 for D (6 bases). CDR1 and CDR2 (germline): SGHDT, YYEEEE. The V gene lost 4 bases and the J gene lost 3 bases, with 17 bases spanning the gap. The CDR3 extends over 16 amino acids. In nucleotides, the CDR3 is TGTGCCAGCAGCCCCTGGGGCGGGGGCCTCAATCAGCCCCAGCATTTT. Protein sequence: CASSPWGGGLNQPQHF.

The gene calls are TRBV6-5 and TRBJ2-7, with 8 bases lining up with TRBD1. CDR1 and CDR2 (germline): MNHEY, SVGAGI. This CDR3 has 15 amino acids. V lost 1 base to trimming and J lost 6 bases; unmatched junction nucleotides: 8. The CDR3 region is CASSYFRTGSGEQYF. Written as DNA, the CDR3 is TGTGCCAGCAGTTACTTTAGGACAGGGTCGGGCGAGCAGTACTTC.

This chain connects TRBV2 to TRBJ1-1; D gene unclear. The CDR3 is made up of 11 amino acids. Germline loops: CDR1 SNHLY, CDR2 FYNNEI. With 8 bases removed from V and 1 base from J, the gap between germline ends came to 5 bases. For the CDR3, the DNA is TGTGCCAGCGCAGGGAACACTGAAGCTTTCTTT. Its translation is CASAGNTEAFF.

This clone was recorded only once. The chain recombines TRBV6-1 with TRBJ2-7; D unclear. V lost 3 bases, J lost 3 bases, and 12 bases lay in between. Germline V gives CDR1 MNHNS, CDR2 SASEGT. The CDR3 loop spans 14 amino acids. CDR3 nucleotide sequence: TGTGCCAGCAGTGATGCCCCCTGGAGCTACGAGCAGTACTTC. As protein: CASSDAPWSYEQYF.

This clone has just a few counts. The chain couples TRBV5-1 to TRBJ1-5; D remains ambiguous. The CDR3 sequence is 15 residues long. Between the trimmed V and J ends, which lost 3 bases and 0 bases, there was a span of 10 bases. Germline CDR1 reads SGHRS; CDR2 reads YFSETQ. This CDR3 reads CASSSAPDSNQPQHF. The DNA for the CDR3 is TGCGCCAGCAGCTCGGCCCCGGATAGCAATCAGCCCCAGCATTTT.

The chain couples TRBV2 to TRBJ1-5, with a weak D call TRBD1 (5 bases). CDR1 and CDR2 (germline): SNHLY, FYNNEI. V lost 5 bases to trimming and J lost 7 bases, with 15 bases between them. There are 14 residues in the CDR3. The CDR3 sequence: CASSKTWGDQPQHF. CDR3 sequence (DNA): TGTGCCAGCAGTAAGACGTGGGGGGACCAGCCCCAGCATTTT.

On this clone: Compared with germline, one end of the junction differs, possibly owing to a read error. V usage is TRBV7-9 and J usage is TRBJ2-3; TRBD2 agrees at 8 bases. There are 16 residues in the CDR3. Germline CDR1 is SEHNR and CDR2 is FQNEAQ (reference sequence). DNA for the CDR3: TGTGCCACCAGCGGAACCGGGGGGGCGGGCACAGATACGCAGTATTTT. It specifies CATSGTGGAGTDTQYF. Full variable domain (outside the CDR3, taken from reference TRBV7-9 and TRBJ2-3): DTGVSQNPRHKITKRGQNVTFRCDPISEHNRLYWYRQTLGQGPEFLTYFQNEAQLEKSRLLSDRFSAERPKGSFSTLEIQRTEQGDSAMYLCATSGTGGAGTDTQYFGPGTRLTVL.

This chain connects TRBV5-4 to TRBJ1-1, with a possible D match to TRBD1 (6 bases). This CDR3 has 13 amino acids. Germline CDR1 SGHNT, CDR2 YYREEE (reference sequence). Trimming took 3 bases from V and 1 from J, leaving 7 bases between them. CDR3: CASSWDKNTEAFF. The CDR3 DNA sequence: TGTGCCAGCAGCTGGGACAAGAACACTGAAGCTTTCTTT. Looking up the rest from reference TRBV5-4 and TRBJ1-1 gives the full variable domain: ETGVTQSPTHLIKTRGQQVTLRCSSQSGHNTVSWYQQALGQGPQFIFQYYREEENGRGNFPPRFSGLQFPNYSSELNVNALELDDSALYLCASSWDKNTEAFFGQGTRLTVV.

The chain is built from TRBV7-9 and TRBJ2-1, with 11 nucleotides matching TRBD2. This CDR3 is 17 amino acids long. The V segment lost 10 bases and the J segment 1 base; nucleotides outside the gene matches: 12. CDR1 is SEHNR and CDR2 is FQNEAQ in the germline V gene (reference sequence). The CDR3 loop is CAIGVAGGVKSYNEQFF. The CDR3 nucleotides are TGTGCCATCGGCGTAGCGGGAGGGGTAAAGTCCTACAATGAGCAGTTCTTC.

The chain has TRBV9 and TRBJ2-7; 8 nucleotides agree with TRBD1. The CDR3 has 14 residues. The germline gives CDR1 SGDLS, CDR2 YYNGEE. J gave up 2 bases and V 3 bases, and 4 bases lay outside the gene matches. CDR3 in DNA: TGTGCCAGCAGCGAACAGGGGGTACCCTACGAGCAGTACTTC. As protein: CASSEQGVPYEQYF.

The rearrangement links TRBV5-5 to TRBJ1-1; 9 nucleotides agree with TRBD1. CDR3 length equals 14 residues. The V segment lost 3 bases and the J segment 0 bases; nucleotides outside the gene matches: 0. The V gene's germline CDR1 is SGHKS and CDR2 YYEKEE (reference sequence). CDR3 nucleotide sequence: TGTGCCAGCAGCTACAGGGGGCTGAACACTGAAGCTTTCTTT. It encodes CASSYRGLNTEAFF.

The chain is built from TRBV6-1 and TRBJ2-7; D may be TRBD2 (5 bases). The V and J ends lost 6 bases and 3 bases respectively, with 15 bases between them. Germline CDR1 MNHNS, CDR2 SASEGT. The CDR3 is made up of 14 amino acids. Here the CDR3 reads CASSHSGGGYEQYF. The CDR3 DNA is TGTGCCAGCAGCCACTCAGGCGGAGGCTACGAGCAGTACTTC.

This clone was observed a handful of times. The CDR3 DNA is TGTGCCAGCAGCTTAGCGATAGGCAATCAGCCCCAGCATTTT. Translation: CASSLAIGNQPQHF. The chain has TRBV7-6 and TRBJ1-5; D call uncertain. Germline V gene sequence: CDR1 SGHVS, CDR2 FNYEAQ. The CDR3 totals 14 residues. Trimming removed 0 bases at V and 2 bases at J, with 5 bases between.

The rearrangement joins TRBV5-6 to TRBJ1-1; D unclear. The V and J ends lost 0 bases and 1 base respectively, with 7 bases between them. The CDR3 is made up of 14 amino acids. Germline CDR1 reads SGHDT; CDR2 reads YYEEEE. CDR3 sequence (DNA): TGTGCCAGCAGCTTGGTACCAGGGAACACTGAAGCTTTCTTT. Amino acid sequence: CASSLVPGNTEAFF.

The chain uses TRBV29-1 and TRBJ2-1; 7 bases map to TRBD2. The V gene end was trimmed by 2 bases and the J gene end by 5 bases; junction bases not matched to a gene: 9. Germline values: CDR1 SQVTM, CDR2 ANQGSEA. The CDR3 length is 15 residues. The CDR3, as DNA: TGCAGCGTTGAATGGCCGGGACTACAAGACAATGAGCAGTTCTTC. Protein: CSVEWPGLQDNEQFF.

The CDR3 DNA follows: TGTGCCAGTAGTTGGGACGTCCGGGGCACTGAAGCTTTCTTT. Protein sequence: CASSWDVRGTEAFF. This chain connects TRBV19 to TRBJ1-1, with D perhaps TRBD1 (5 bases). The CDR3 extends over 14 amino acids. Germline V gene sequence: CDR1 LNHDA, CDR2 SQIVND (reference sequence). V lost 5 bases and J 4 bases, leaving 14 bases between the germline ends. Using reference TRBV19 and TRBJ1-1 for the parts outside the CDR3, the full variable domain is DGGITQSPKYLFRKEGQNVTLSCEQNLNHDAMYWYRQDPGQGLRLIYYSQIVNDFQKGDIAEGYSVSREKKESFPLTVTSAQKNPTAFYLCASSWDVRGTEAFFGQGTRLTVV.

This chain links TRBV2 with TRBJ2-5; 7 bases agree with TRBD2. The V segment lost 8 bases and the J segment 5 bases; nucleotides outside the gene matches: 8. The germline V gene has CDR1 SNHLY and CDR2 FYNNEI. CDR3 size: 13 residues. The DNA for the CDR3 is TGTGCCAGCGCCATACTAGCGCGGGAGACCCAGTACTTC. This encodes CASAILARETQYF.

This clone was seen a single time. V gene TRBV5-1 combines with J gene TRBJ2-2; maybe TRBD1 (6 bases). Germline lookup yields CDR1 SGHRS and CDR2 YFSETQ. The CDR3 contains 16 residues. V was clipped by 1 base and J by 1 base, with 11 bases between them. The CDR3 region is CASSLSEQGNTGELFF. In nucleotides, the CDR3 is TGCGCCAGCAGCTTGTCCGAACAGGGGAACACCGGGGAGCTGTTTTTT.